A single sample is the source of the 23 T cell receptor beta chains below, sequenced in a study of T cells in Graves' hyperthyroidism and ophthalmopathy. What was amplified from RNA transcripts were TCR beta CDR3 regions. HTBI primers were used for first-round RT-PCR of the TCR CDR3. From the multiplex PCR reads, TCRdb called clonotypes with MiXCR, one entry per CDR3 protein. Of about 710,000 distinct CDR3 sequences listed, 15% to 20% are singletons. Sample: blood. Every receptor here comes from a man younger than 35 with Graves' hyperthyroidism.

This clonotype was seen more than once but under ten times. The V and J genes are TRBV18 and TRBJ2-5; TRBD2 matches at 9 bases. After removal of 3 bases from V and 5 bases from J, the junction contained 10 bases not matched to a gene. This CDR3 is 16 amino acids long. The V gene's germline CDR1 is KGHSH and CDR2 LQKENI. The CDR3 region has the DNA TGTGCCAGCTCACCCCGTGCCGCGGGAGGGGGTGAGACCCAGTACTTC. Protein: CASSPRAAGGGETQYF.

This clonotype has a handful of counts. This chain joins TRBV5-1 and TRBJ2-5; 7 bases are a match to TRBD1. The J segment lost 5 bases and the V segment lost 3 bases, leaving 13 bases of the junction unmatched. Germline V CDR1 and CDR2: SGHRS, YFSETQ. This CDR3 spans 16 amino acids. As DNA, the CDR3 is TGCGCCAGCAGCTCAGGGGGTTCATGGCTCCAGGAGACCCAGTACTTC. It encodes CASSSGGSWLQETQYF.

The chain uses TRBV9 and TRBJ2-1; D is perhaps TRBD1 or TRBD2 (5 bases each). The CDR3 is made up of 15 amino acids. Trimming stripped 3 bases from V and 3 bases from J, with 13 bases between. Germline V gene sequence: CDR1 SGDLS, CDR2 YYNGEE. CDR3 residues: CASSAEGTSYNEQFF. The CDR3 bases are TGTGCCAGCAGCGCCGAAGGGACCAGCTACAATGAGCAGTTCTTC. The full variable domain, with the rest looked up from reference TRBV9 and TRBJ2-1, is DSGVTQTPKHLITATGQRVTLRCSPRSGDLSVYWYQQSLDQGLQFLIQYYNGEERAKGNILERFSAQQFPDLHSELNLSSLELGDSALYFCASSAEGTSYNEQFFGPGTRLTVL.

In its sample, this clonotype was seen many times. The chain links TRBV6-2 or TRBV6-3 to TRBJ2-7, with D tentatively TRBD1 (6 bases). Germline lookup yields CDR1 MNHEY and CDR2 SVGEGT. Trimming left V 7 bases short and J 0 bases short, with 25 bases between. The CDR3 has 18 amino acids. The CDR3 reads CASTLRGHRERGSYEQYF. DNA of the CDR3: TGTGCCAGCACCCTAAGGGGCCACAGGGAAAGGGGCTCCTACGAGCAGTACTTC.

This clonotype was recorded at least ten times. The chain employs TRBV28 and TRBJ1-5; D perhaps matches TRBD1 (6 bases). Trimming removed 5 bases from V and 7 bases from J, with 15 bases in between. Germline V lookup: CDR1 MDHEN, CDR2 SYDVKM. The CDR3 is 14 amino acids. The CDR3 is CASSLGGGRQPQHF. As DNA, the CDR3 is TGTGCCAGCAGTCTGGGGGGGGGCCGCCAGCCCCAGCATTTT.

V gene TRBV6-1 combines with J gene TRBJ2-3, with 11 bases aligning to TRBD2. The trim removed 5 bases at V and 4 bases at J, leaving 8 bases unmatched. The CDR3 loop spans 16 amino acids. The germline V gene has CDR1 MNHNS and CDR2 SASEGT. CDR3 sequence: CASSYLASGRSDTQYF. The CDR3 region has the DNA TGTGCCAGCAGTTATCTGGCTAGCGGGAGGTCAGATACGCAGTATTTT.

The table lists this clonotype with many counts. V is TRBV7-8 and J is TRBJ1-1; D is perhaps TRBD1 (5 bases). CDR3 length: 14 residues. In germline, CDR1 is SGHVS, CDR2 FQNEAQ. Deletions cut 1 base from V and 4 bases from J, with 10 bases between. The CDR3 is CASSLVAGPTEAFF. CDR3 coding DNA: TGTGCCAGCAGCTTAGTAGCGGGACCCACTGAAGCTTTCTTT.

This chain uses TRBV11-1 with TRBJ2-7; D is unclear. Trimming removed 4 bases from V and 7 bases from J, with 26 bases in between. Germline V gene lookup returns CDR1 SGHAT and CDR2 FQDESV (reference sequence). The CDR3 sequence is 17 residues long. The DNA of the CDR3 is TGTGCCAGCAGCTCGATATCTGTATCGGATAGGTCGAGTGAGCAGTACTTC. Its protein is CASSSISVSDRSSEQYF.

This chain connects TRBV20-1 to TRBJ2-7, with 7 bases aligning to TRBD1. From germline, CDR1 is DFQATT and CDR2 SNEGSKA (reference sequence). Unmatched junction bases numbered 9, after V lost 0 bases and J lost 1 base. The CDR3 runs to 16 residues. The CDR3 here is CSARDSSGQESYEQYF. CDR3 nucleotides: TGCAGTGCTAGAGACTCTTCAGGACAGGAGTCCTACGAGCAGTACTTC.

At least ten counts were recorded for this clonotype. The chain links TRBV30 to TRBJ1-1; D remains ambiguous. This CDR3 region has 11 residues. Deletions cut 2 bases from V and 2 bases from J, with 3 bases between. In germline, CDR1 is GTSNPN, CDR2 SVGIG (reference sequence). The CDR3 is CAWSLNTEAFF. The CDR3 nucleotides read TGTGCCTGGAGTCTCAACACTGAAGCTTTCTTT.

This chain connects TRBV28 to TRBJ2-1; 12 bases are shared with TRBD1. The J segment lost 7 bases and the V segment lost 6 bases, leaving 13 bases of the junction unmatched. Germline values: CDR1 MDHEN, CDR2 SYDVKM. The CDR3 covers 17 residues. The CDR3 DNA follows: TGTGCCAGCAGGTACCGGGACAGGGGGCGGTATCGGAATGAGCAGTTCTTC. Its protein is CASRYRDRGRYRNEQFF.

This clonotype was found many times. This chain uses TRBV28 with TRBJ2-7, with TRBD2 identical over 10 bases. V dropped 7 bases and J dropped 7; count of bases not matched to a gene: 7. This CDR3 spans 13 amino acids. Germline CDR1 is MDHEN and CDR2 is SYDVKM. CDR3 sequence (DNA): TGTGCCAGCAAACCAGCGGGAGGGTCTGAGCAGTACTTC. Residues: CASKPAGGSEQYF.

In DNA form, the CDR3 reads TGTGCCTGGAGTTTCGGCCTAGGGTGGAAAATTGAAAAACTGTTTTTT. It is translated as CAWSFGLGWKIEKLFF. The rearrangement joins TRBV30 to TRBJ1-4; D gene unclear. V lost 2 bases, J lost 7 bases, and 20 bases lay in between. CDR1 is GTSNPN and CDR2 is SVGIG in the germline V gene (reference sequence). CDR3 size: 16 residues.

CDR3 coding DNA: TGTGCCAGCAGTTTTGGGTCGGGCTACGAGCAGTACTTC. Encoded protein: CASSFGSGYEQYF. The chain carries TRBV6-9 and TRBJ2-7; D is unresolved. Germline V gives CDR1 MNHGY, CDR2 SVAAGI. The CDR3 runs 13 residues. Trimming left V 4 bases short and J 3 bases short, with 10 bases between.

The V call is TRBV30, the J call TRBJ1-2; perhaps TRBD1 as D (5 bases). The germline CDR1 and CDR2 sequences are GTSNPN and SVGIG (reference sequence). Trimming removed 1 base from V and 5 bases from J, with 14 bases in between. CDR3 size: 14 residues. The CDR3 region has the DNA TGTGCCTGGAGTGCTCTCGGGGCCGCATATGGCTACACCTTC. Its protein is CAWSALGAAYGYTF.

Here the CDR3 DNA reads TGTGCCAGCAGCCTACTCGCAGGGGGCGGGGGCGAGCAGTACTTC. Translating gives CASSLLAGGGGEQYF. The chain is built from TRBV7-9 and TRBJ2-7; D might be TRBD1 (8 bases). The CDR3 extends over 15 amino acids. The V and J ends lost 5 bases and 6 bases respectively, with 20 bases between them. Germline lookup yields CDR1 SEHNR and CDR2 FQNEAQ (reference sequence).

The rearrangement joins TRBV28 to TRBJ2-1; no definite D call. Germline-derived CDR1 and CDR2 are MDHEN and SYDVKM. The V end lost 8 bases, the J end lost 0 bases, and 8 bases lay between the germline ends. The CDR3 has 13 amino acids. The CDR3 loop is CASQKSSYNEQFF. The CDR3 DNA is TGTGCCAGCCAAAAATCCTCCTACAATGAGCAGTTCTTC.

The V gene is TRBV9, the J gene TRBJ2-2, with TRBD2 as a possible D gene (5 bases). CDR3 length equals 16 residues. Trimming stripped 4 bases from V and 2 bases from J, with 15 bases between. The germline V gene encodes CDR1 SGDLS and CDR2 YYNGEE. The CDR3 bases are TGTGCCAGCAGCCGAAGAGCCCCTAGCAACACCGGGGAGCTGTTTTTT. Translated, it gives CASSRRAPSNTGELFF.

This clonotype was seen ten or more times. CDR3 sequence reads: CASSYVRGGEQYF. For the CDR3, the DNA is TGTGCCAGCAGTTACGTCAGGGGTGGCGAGCAGTACTTC. The chain couples TRBV6-2 or TRBV6-3 to TRBJ2-7; possible D gene TRBD1, 6 bases. CDR3 size: 13 residues. The germline V and J ends were trimmed by 2 bases and 6 bases, with 11 bases remaining between them. Germline CDR1 and CDR2: MNHEY and SVGEGT.

This clonotype was seen many times. The V gene is TRBV12-5, the J gene TRBJ2-3; D is ambiguous. This CDR3 comprises 14 residues. Trimming removed 7 bases at V and 7 bases at J, with 18 bases between. In germline, CDR1 is LGHNT, CDR2 FRNRAP. CDR3 nucleotides: TGTGCTAGTGCCCAGCCAGCAGAATGGTATACGCAGTATTTT. Protein: CASAQPAEWYTQYF.

The genes are TRBV6-1 and TRBJ1-4; D is uncertain. Germline CDR1 and CDR2: MNHNS and SASEGT. Trimming pared 7 bases from V and 0 bases from J, leaving 3 bases between. This CDR3 comprises 12 residues. The CDR3 sequence is CASKATNEKLFF. Written as DNA, the CDR3 is TGTGCCAGCAAAGCAACTAATGAAAAACTGTTTTTT.

The genes are TRBV18 and TRBJ1-5; a possible D gene is TRBD1 (5 bases). CDR1 and CDR2 (germline): KGHSH, LQKENI. The CDR3 is 13 amino acids. Trimming cost V 2 bases and J 5 bases, with 7 bases left between them. CDR3 sequence reads: CASSPGDDQPQHF. In DNA form, the CDR3 reads TGTGCCAGCTCACCAGGGGACGATCAGCCCCAGCATTTT. The full variable domain, completed using reference TRBV18 and TRBJ1-5, is NAGVMQNPRHLVRRRGQEARLRCSPMKGHSHVYWYRQLPEEGLKFMVYLQKENIIDESGMPKERFSAEFPKEGPSILRIQQVVRGDSAAYFCASSPGDDQPQHFGDGTRLSIL.

This chain joins TRBV6-1 and TRBJ1-5, with TRBD1 matching over 7 bases. CDR3 length equals 17 residues. V trimming: 8 bases; J trimming: 3 bases; junction bases outside the gene matches: 16. Germline assignment: CDR1 MNHNS and CDR2 SASEGT. CDR3 DNA sequence: TGTGCCAGCGCTAAGGGGTGGGGCGACAGGGCCAATCAGCCCCAGCATTTT. It is translated as CASAKGWGDRANQPQHF.